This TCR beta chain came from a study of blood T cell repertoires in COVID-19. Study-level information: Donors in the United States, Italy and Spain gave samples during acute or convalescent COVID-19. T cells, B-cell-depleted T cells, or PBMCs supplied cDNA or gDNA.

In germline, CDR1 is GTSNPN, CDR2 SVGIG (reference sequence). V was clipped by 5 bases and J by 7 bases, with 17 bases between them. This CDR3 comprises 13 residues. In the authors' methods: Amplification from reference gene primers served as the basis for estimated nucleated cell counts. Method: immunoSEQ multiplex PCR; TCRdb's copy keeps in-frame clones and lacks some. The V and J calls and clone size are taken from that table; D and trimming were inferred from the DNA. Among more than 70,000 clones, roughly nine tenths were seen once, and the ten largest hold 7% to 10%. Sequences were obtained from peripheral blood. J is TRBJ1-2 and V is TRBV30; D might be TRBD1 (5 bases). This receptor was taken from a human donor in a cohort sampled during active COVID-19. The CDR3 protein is CAWRLRGLFGYTF. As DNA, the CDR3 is TGTGCCTGGCGATTGAGGGGACTATTTGGCTACACCTTC.